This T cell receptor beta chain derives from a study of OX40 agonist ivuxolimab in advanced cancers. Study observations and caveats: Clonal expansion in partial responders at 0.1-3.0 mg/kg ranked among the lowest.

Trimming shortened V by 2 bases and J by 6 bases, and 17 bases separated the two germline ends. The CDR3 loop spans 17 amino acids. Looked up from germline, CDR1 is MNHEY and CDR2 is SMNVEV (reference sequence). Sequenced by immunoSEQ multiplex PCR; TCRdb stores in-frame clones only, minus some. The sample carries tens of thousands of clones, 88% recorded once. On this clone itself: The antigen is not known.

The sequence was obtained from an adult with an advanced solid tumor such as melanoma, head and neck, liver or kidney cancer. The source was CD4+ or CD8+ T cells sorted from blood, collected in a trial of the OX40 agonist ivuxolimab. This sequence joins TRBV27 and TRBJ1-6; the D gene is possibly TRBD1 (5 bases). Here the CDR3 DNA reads TGTGCCAGCAGTTTAGGGACTTTGGCGGCCGGTAATTCACCCCTCCACTTT. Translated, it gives CASSLGTLAAGNSPLHF.